What follows are 15 T cell receptor beta chains derived from one specimen sequenced in a study of Graves' ophthalmopathy and Graves' hyperthyroidism. Amplified material comprised TCR beta CDR3 regions derived from RNA transcripts. After a first-round RT-PCR with HTBI primers, a second-round multiplex PCR was run. TCRdb fed the multiplex PCR reads into MiXCR, producing one record per CDR3 protein. The sample carries a few hundred thousand distinct CDR3 sequences, roughly 20% recorded once. The sequencing input was peripheral blood. The origin of the receptors is a young woman with stable Graves' hyperthyroidism.

With respect to this clonotype: A much larger clone differs by one base, so this may be a read error. The V and J genes are TRBV24-1 and TRBJ2-7; D unclear. Germline V gene data show CDR1 as KGHDR and CDR2 as SFDVKD. CDR3 length equals 12 residues. The CDR3 region has the DNA TGTTCCACCGCAGGAATTGGCTACGAGCAGTACTTC. This codes for CSTAGIGYEQYF.

This clonotype has only a few counts. The chain recombines TRBV19 with TRBJ1-2, with D uncertain. The V and J ends lost 5 bases and 2 bases respectively, with 12 bases between them. Germline CDR1 reads LNHDA; CDR2 reads SQIVND (reference sequence). The CDR3 extends over 14 amino acids. The CDR3 protein is CASSGHIANYGYTF. The DNA for the CDR3 is TGTGCCAGTAGTGGCCATATAGCGAACTATGGCTACACCTTC.

This clonotype was seen many times. The chain joins TRBV28 to TRBJ2-7; possibly TRBD1 for D (6 bases). Germline V gene data show CDR1 as MDHEN and CDR2 as SYDVKM. Deletions cut 1 base from V and 4 bases from J, with 17 bases between. The CDR3 is 16 amino acids. The CDR3 region has the DNA TGTGCCAGCAGTTTATCGACTACCAGGGGAAGGTACGAGCAGTACTTC. Its translation is CASSLSTTRGRYEQYF.

This clonotype was counted at least ten times. The CDR3 DNA reads as TGTGCCAGCAGCTCCACCGGGACAGGGGGCTACGAGCAGTACTTC. Translating gives CASSSTGTGGYEQYF. This chain links TRBV12-3 or TRBV12-4 with TRBJ2-7; TRBD1 aligns across 11 bases. The length of the CDR3 is 15 residues. With 6 bases clipped from V and 3 bases from J, the junction kept 7 bases outside the gene matches.

Details on this clonotype: A much larger clone lies one base from this, so it may be a read error. The chain recombines TRBV12-5 with TRBJ2-7; 7 nucleotides line up with TRBD1. CDR3 length: 14 amino acids. Germline CDR1 and CDR2: LGHNT and FRNRAP. Trimming cost V 7 bases and J 1 base; bases outside gene matches: 7. DNA for the CDR3: TGTGCTAGTGTACCCTGGGACAGTTCCTACGAGCAGTACTTC. It encodes CASVPWDSSYEQYF.

This clonotype was counted ten times or more. This chain links TRBV7-2 with TRBJ2-5; 11 bases agree with TRBD2. CDR1 and CDR2 from the germline V gene are SGHTA and FQGNSA. After removal of 5 bases from V and 2 bases from J, the junction contained 4 bases not matched to a gene. The CDR3 is made up of 15 amino acids. The CDR3 DNA is TGTGCCAGCAGCCAGGGACTAGCGGTTCAAGAGACCCAGTACTTC. This encodes CASSQGLAVQETQYF.

This chain joins TRBV20-1 and TRBJ1-2; the D gene is possibly TRBD1 (5 bases). V was clipped by 7 bases and J by 8 bases, with 14 bases between them. The CDR3 contains 11 residues. Germline values: CDR1 DFQATT, CDR2 SNEGSKA (reference sequence). CDR3 sequence reads: CSGGFSLGYTF. CDR3 coding DNA: TGCAGTGGGGGCTTCTCGCTGGGCTACACCTTC.

Details on this clonotype: A single base separates this from a much larger clone, so it may be a read error. The conserved phenylalanine or tryptophan normally closing the CDR3 is absent here, so this likely arose from a read error. The chain combines TRBV29-1 with TRBJ2-2, with 10 bases lining up with TRBD2. Germline-derived CDR1 and CDR2 are SQVTM and ANQGSEA. This CDR3 has 16 amino acids. Unmatched junction bases numbered 5, after V lost 0 bases and J lost 4 bases. CDR3 sequence: CSVEDFASGSTGELFV. DNA for the CDR3: TGCAGCGTTGAAGATTTCGCTAGCGGGAGCACCGGGGAGCTGTTTGTT.

This clonotype was observed at least ten times. V gene TRBV28 combines with J gene TRBJ2-7; TRBD2 agrees at 11 bases. There are 12 residues in the CDR3. Germline-derived CDR1 and CDR2 are MDHEN and SYDVKM. With V trimmed by 10 bases and J by 6 bases, 5 bases remained unmatched. This chain's CDR3 is CANSGRVGEQYF. The CDR3 region has the DNA TGTGCCAATAGCGGGAGGGTGGGCGAGCAGTACTTC.

This clonotype was detected only a few times. V is TRBV30 and J is TRBJ2-2; D not resolved. Looked up from germline, CDR1 is GTSNPN and CDR2 is SVGIG (reference sequence). This CDR3 region has 11 residues. V shed 0 bases and J shed 10 bases, with 6 bases lying between them. DNA for the CDR3: TGTGCCTGGAGTGTTAGGGAGGAGCTGTTTTTT. Translation: CAWSVREELFF. Filled out from reference TRBV30 and TRBJ2-2, the complete variable domain reads SQTIHQWPATLVQPVGSPLSLECTVEGTSNPNLYWYRQAAGRGLQLLFYSVGIGQISSEVPQNLSASRPQDRQFILSSKKLLLSDSGFYLCAWSVREELFFGEGSRLTVL.

This clonotype has at least ten counts. The genes are TRBV6-2 or TRBV6-3 and TRBJ2-7; D is unclear. The V gene's germline CDR1 is MNHEY and CDR2 SVGEGT. This CDR3 is built from 13 residues. V was trimmed by 5 bases and J by 6 bases, leaving 14 bases between them. The CDR3 nucleotides read TGTGCCAGCAGTCTAACCGAGAACGGCGAGCAGTACTTC. Encoded protein: CASSLTENGEQYF.

The gene calls are TRBV27 and TRBJ1-1; D remains ambiguous. CDR3 size: 13 residues. CDR1 MNHEY and CDR2 SMNVEV come from the germline V gene (reference sequence). The V end was cut by 0 bases, the J end by 3 bases, with 5 bases between. CDR3 sequence (DNA): TGTGCCAGCAGTTTATCTGCCTACACTGAAGCTTTCTTT. Amino acids: CASSLSAYTEAFF.

This clonotype was counted a few times. The genes are TRBV25-1 and TRBJ2-1; 9 bases match TRBD2. J gave up 3 bases and V 4 bases, and 7 bases lay outside the gene matches. The CDR3 spans 16 residues. In germline, CDR1 is MGHDK, CDR2 SYGVNS. CDR3 region: CASSVGLAGYYNEQFF. The CDR3 DNA sequence: TGTGCCAGCAGTGTAGGGCTAGCGGGGTACTACAATGAGCAGTTCTTC.

The rearrangement links TRBV19 to TRBJ2-5; 7 bases fit TRBD2. The CDR3 is 16 residues long. Germline V CDR1 and CDR2: LNHDA, SQIVND (reference sequence). V trimming: 3 bases; J trimming: 4 bases; junction bases outside the gene matches: 11. CDR3 DNA: TGTGCCAGTAGTATTCGATTCCGGGAGGCGGGAGAGACCCAGTACTTC. This encodes CASSIRFREAGETQYF. The variable domain in full, completed from reference TRBV19 and TRBJ2-5, reads DGGITQSPKYLFRKEGQNVTLSCEQNLNHDAMYWYRQDPGQGLRLIYYSQIVNDFQKGDIAEGYSVSREKKESFPLTVTSAQKNPTAFYLCASSIRFREAGETQYFGPGTRLLVL.

The V gene is TRBV28, the J gene TRBJ1-1, with TRBD1 matching over 7 bases. CDR3 length: 16 residues. CDR1 and CDR2 (germline): MDHEN, SYDVKM. The V gene end was trimmed by 2 bases and the J gene end by 0 bases; junction bases not matched to a gene: 6. The CDR3 DNA sequence: TGTGCCAGCAGTTTAGAGGGGGCGAAGATGAACACTGAAGCTTTCTTT. Its translation is CASSLEGAKMNTEAFF.